The 21 T cell receptor beta chains listed next were all sequenced from one sample in a study of regulatory T cells in long-lasting Graves disease. According to the study, TCR beta libraries were built with iRepertoire HTBI primers and CDR3-region Arm-PCR. TCRdb re-called the multiplex PCR reads with MiXCR, one entry per CDR3 protein. The table lists hundreds of thousands of distinct CDR3 sequences, about 16% of them singletons. Time point described: newly diagnosed GD, antithyroid drugs for less than 3 months. PBMC RNA served as the TCR library source. These records were also assigned to another study, of T cells in Graves' hyperthyroidism and ophthalmopathy.

The sample in question was peripheral blood mononuclear cells (PBMCs), obtained at new diagnosis, from a patient treated with antithyroid drugs. The receptors come from a woman aged 35-65 years with Graves disease.

The gene calls are TRBV15 and TRBJ2-7, with D perhaps TRBD1 (6 bases). CDR1 is LNHNV and CDR2 is YYDKDF in the germline V gene (reference sequence). The CDR3 is made up of 15 amino acids. V was clipped by 5 bases and J by 0 bases, with 14 bases between them. CDR3 nucleotide sequence: TGTGCCACCAGCCCCCGACAGGAGAGCTCCTACGAGCAGTACTTC. This encodes CATSPRQESSYEQYF.

This clonotype has at least ten counts. This rearrangement joins TRBV10-2 to TRBJ1-6; D is undetermined. The CDR3 spans 14 residues. Germline CDR1 and CDR2: WSHSY and SAAADI. Trimming took 4 bases from V and 10 from J, leaving 14 bases between them. CDR3 sequence reads: CASSAIGEGSPLHF. The DNA of the CDR3 is TGCGCCAGCAGTGCGATCGGGGAGGGCTCACCCCTCCACTTT.

This chain connects TRBV28 to TRBJ1-2; D call uncertain. Germline CDR1 MDHEN, CDR2 SYDVKM. The CDR3 spans 16 residues. The germline V and J ends were trimmed by 8 bases and 2 bases, with 21 bases remaining between them. CDR3 sequence reads: CASAPFGVGPNYGYTF. The CDR3 bases are TGTGCCAGCGCTCCGTTCGGGGTCGGGCCGAACTATGGCTACACCTTC.

The rearrangement uses TRBV11-3 and TRBJ1-3; possible D gene TRBD1, 5 bases. Trimming took off 4 bases at V and 6 bases at J, with 16 bases between the two ends. Germline V gene lookup returns CDR1 SGHNT and CDR2 YENEEA. This CDR3 is 15 amino acids long. The CDR3 sequence is CASSYLSGISNTIYF. The CDR3 DNA follows: TGTGCCAGCAGCTACTTATCAGGGATTTCAAACACCATATATTTT. Full variable domain (outside the CDR3, taken from reference TRBV11-3 and TRBJ1-3): EAGVVQSPRYKIIEKKQPVAFWCNPISGHNTLYWYLQNLGQGPELLIRYENEEAVDDSQLPKDRFSAERLKGVDSTLKIQPAELGDSAVYLCASSYLSGISNTIYFGEGSWLTVV.

The J gene is TRBJ2-7, the V gene TRBV30; weak D call: TRBD2 (6 bases). The CDR3 sequence is 13 residues long. Germline-derived CDR1 and CDR2 are GTSNPN and SVGIG (reference sequence). V was cut by 2 bases and J by 6 bases, with 14 bases left in between. The CDR3 spells CAWSWQGGSEQYF. The CDR3 nucleotides are TGTGCCTGGAGTTGGCAGGGAGGCTCCGAGCAGTACTTC.

V and J are TRBV20-1 and TRBJ2-1; D is possibly TRBD2 (6 bases). The CDR3 is 16 amino acids. Germline V gene data show CDR1 as DFQATT and CDR2 as SNEGSKA (reference sequence). Trimming left V 0 bases short and J 4 bases short, with 16 bases between. This chain's CDR3 is CSARDVGGSQYNEQFF. DNA of the CDR3: TGCAGTGCTAGAGATGTGGGGGGAAGTCAATACAATGAGCAGTTCTTC.

This clonotype was seen only a few times. This chain connects TRBV12-3 or TRBV12-4 to TRBJ2-1; D is unresolved. The CDR3 length is 13 residues. Trimming took off 6 bases at V and 8 bases at J, with 14 bases between the two ends. CDR3: CASRRHEVDEQFF. For the CDR3, the DNA is TGTGCCAGCAGGAGACACGAAGTTGATGAGCAGTTCTTC.

In its sample, this clonotype was seen a few times. The V gene is TRBV6-1, the J gene TRBJ1-2; no firm D call. Germline V gene sequence: CDR1 MNHNS, CDR2 SASEGT. This CDR3 is 12 amino acids long. V lost 4 bases and J 4 bases, leaving 7 bases between the germline ends. Written as DNA, the CDR3 is TGTGCCAGCAGTGCAGGTACCTATGGCTACACCTTC. Its translation is CASSAGTYGYTF.

This clonotype was counted ten times or more. This chain uses TRBV2 with TRBJ2-3; D is uncertain. The CDR3 sequence is 16 residues long. Trimming shortened V by 2 bases and J by 5 bases, and 17 bases separated the two germline ends. Germline values: CDR1 SNHLY, CDR2 FYNNEI. The CDR3 DNA reads as TGTGCCAGCAGTGAAAGCGTGGGGATAAAGGGAGATACGCAGTATTTT. This encodes CASSESVGIKGDTQYF.

The genes are TRBV19 and TRBJ1-2; D gene unclear. There are 14 residues in the CDR3. In germline, CDR1 is LNHDA, CDR2 SQIVND (reference sequence). Trimming took off 3 bases at V and 4 bases at J, with 12 bases between the two ends. The CDR3: CASSIAGGGYGYTF. As DNA, the CDR3 is TGTGCCAGTAGTATCGCAGGTGGAGGCTATGGCTACACCTTC.

This clonotype appeared a few times. This chain joins TRBV7-9 and TRBJ1-1; D might be TRBD1 (5 bases). The CDR3 spans 15 residues. V lost 5 bases and J lost 0, with 13 bases in between. Germline loops: CDR1 SEHNR, CDR2 FQNEAQ (reference sequence). CDR3 coding DNA: TGTGCCAGCAGCGCGTCCGGGACTTTGAACACTGAAGCTTTCTTT. Its protein product is CASSASGTLNTEAFF.

This clonotype was picked up many times. V gene TRBV2 combines with J gene TRBJ2-1; no clear D. This CDR3 spans 14 amino acids. The V end was cut by 8 bases, the J end by 5 bases, with 16 bases between. Per germline, CDR1 SNHLY and CDR2 FYNNEI. Written as DNA, the CDR3 is TGTGCCAGCCGGCGCGACGCCCCCGACAATGAGCAGTTCTTC. Protein product: CASRRDAPDNEQFF. Full variable domain (missing parts from reference TRBV2 and TRBJ2-1): EPEVTQTPSHQVTQMGQEVILRCVPISNHLYFYWYRQILGQKVEFLVSFYNNEISEKSEIFDDQFSVERPDGSNFTLKIRSTKLEDSAMYFCASRRDAPDNEQFFGPGTRLTVL.

This clonotype was picked up many times. The J gene is TRBJ2-1, the V gene TRBV18; possible D gene TRBD2, 6 bases. Trimming stripped 0 bases from V and 5 bases from J, with 14 bases between. The CDR3 is made up of 16 amino acids. Germline V CDR1 and CDR2: KGHSH, LQKENI. The CDR3 region is CASSPPLANVDNEQFF. CDR3 coding DNA: TGTGCCAGCTCACCACCCCTAGCGAACGTCGACAATGAGCAGTTCTTC.

This clonotype was detected only a few times. This chain joins TRBV5-1 and TRBJ2-7; 8 nucleotides align to TRBD1. The CDR3 extends over 16 amino acids. The V gene's germline CDR1 is SGHRS and CDR2 YFSETQ. V lost 4 bases, J lost 2 bases, and 11 bases stayed unmatched. The CDR3 DNA reads TGCGCCAGCAGCGTAAGTCCTGGACAGGGAGCCTACGAGCAGTACTTC. Its translation: CASSVSPGQGAYEQYF.

This clonotype was detected ten times or more. The V and J genes are TRBV24-1 and TRBJ2-1; D unclear. From germline, CDR1 is KGHDR and CDR2 SFDVKD. The CDR3 has 11 amino acids. V gave up 4 bases and J gave up 5 bases, with 2 bases separating them. The CDR3 protein is CATSEHNEQFF. CDR3 DNA: TGTGCCACCAGTGAGCACAATGAGCAGTTCTTC.

This clonotype was seen ten or more times. V usage is TRBV15 and J usage is TRBJ1-1, with 9 bases that match TRBD1. CDR1 LNHNV and CDR2 YYDKDF come from the germline V gene (reference sequence). V lost 1 base to trimming and J lost 0 bases; unmatched junction nucleotides: 12. This CDR3 is built from 19 residues. CDR3 region: CATSRGIGGQGLMNTEAFF. CDR3 sequence (DNA): TGTGCCACCAGCAGAGGCATTGGGGGACAGGGATTAATGAACACTGAAGCTTTCTTT.

CDR3 protein: CASSLAARQGFYEQYF. The CDR3 region has the DNA TGTGCCAGCAGCTTAGCGGCGAGGCAGGGATTCTACGAGCAGTACTTC. This chain links TRBV11-2 with TRBJ2-7; the D gene is possibly TRBD1 (5 bases). The length of the CDR3 is 16 residues. The V and J ends lost 1 base and 3 bases respectively, with 16 bases between them. Germline CDR1 and CDR2: SGHAT and FQNNGV. Full variable domain (outside the CDR3, taken from reference TRBV11-2 and TRBJ2-7): EAGVAQSPRYKIIEKRQSVAFWCNPISGHATLYWYQQILGQGPKLLIQFQNNGVVDDSQLPKDRFSAERLKGVDSTLKIQPAKLEDSAVYLCASSLAARQGFYEQYFGPGTRLTVT.

This clonotype occurred many times. The chain recombines TRBV11-2 with TRBJ1-1, with a possible D match to TRBD1 (6 bases). V dropped 3 bases and J dropped 5 bases, with 13 bases sitting between them. Germline values: CDR1 SGHAT, CDR2 FQNNGV. The CDR3 is 14 residues long. Here the CDR3 reads CASSFVRGGTEAFF. The CDR3 DNA reads as TGTGCCAGCAGCTTTGTACGAGGGGGGACTGAAGCTTTCTTT. Using reference TRBV11-2 and TRBJ1-1 for the parts outside the CDR3, the full variable domain is EAGVAQSPRYKIIEKRQSVAFWCNPISGHATLYWYQQILGQGPKLLIQFQNNGVVDDSQLPKDRFSAERLKGVDSTLKIQPAKLEDSAVYLCASSFVRGGTEAFFGQGTRLTVV.

This clonotype was recorded at least ten times. This chain joins TRBV28 and TRBJ1-5; 10 bases are a match to TRBD1. The V gene's germline CDR1 is MDHEN and CDR2 SYDVKM. This CDR3 comprises 14 residues. Trimming cost V 5 bases and J 9 bases; bases outside gene matches: 7. As DNA, the CDR3 is TGTGCCAGCAGTCCCGACAGGGGGCAAAGGCCCCAGCATTTT. Its protein product is CASSPDRGQRPQHF.

This clonotype was seen at least ten times. The J gene is TRBJ1-1, the V gene TRBV19, with 9 bases lining up with TRBD1. This CDR3 is 14 amino acids long. The germline gives CDR1 LNHDA, CDR2 SQIVND (reference sequence). With V trimmed by 6 bases and J by 8 bases, 10 bases remained unmatched. The CDR3 DNA reads as TGTGCCAGTAGCTTTCTTGCAGGGACAGGGGAAGCTTTCTTT. Encoded protein: CASSFLAGTGEAFF. The variable domain in full, with the rest retrieved from reference TRBV19 and TRBJ1-1, is DGGITQSPKYLFRKEGQNVTLSCEQNLNHDAMYWYRQDPGQGLRLIYYSQIVNDFQKGDIAEGYSVSREKKESFPLTVTSAQKNPTAFYLCASSFLAGTGEAFFGQGTRLTVV.

This clonotype appeared many times. The chain employs TRBV12-5 and TRBJ2-5; TRBD1 might be the D (6 bases). V was clipped by 2 bases and J by 5 bases, with 15 bases between them. CDR1 and CDR2 (germline): LGHNT, FRNRAP. The CDR3 covers 15 residues. This CDR3 is CASGLTQGRLETQYF. The CDR3 DNA reads as TGTGCTAGTGGTTTGACGCAGGGGCGGTTGGAGACCCAGTACTTC. The full variable domain, its missing parts supplied by reference TRBV12-5 and TRBJ2-5, is DARVTQTPRHKVTEMGQEVTMRCQPILGHNTVFWYRQTMMQGLELLAYFRNRAPLDDSGMPKDRFSAEMPDATLATLKIQPSEPRDSAVYFCASGLTQGRLETQYFGPGTRLLVL.